This is a list of T cell receptor beta chains from one sample in a study of shared clonotypes between healthy human individuals. Some clones are missing from TCRdb's copy, which holds only in-frame ones; the method was immunoSEQ multiplex PCR. Seen here are approximately 2,000,000 clones, roughly 93% observed once, and the top ten hold around 1.7%. Sequenced input: naive CD8+ T cells from PBMCs. These receptors were collected from a man between 18 and 35 years old in good health. Some clones in this sample may be carry-over from other donors' samples. The CDR3 runs from the conserved cysteine through the conserved F or W. A D gene is named only where the DNA matches it firmly.

TRBJ1-2 14 TRBV6-1 . TGTGCCAGCAGTTTCAGGGTTGGGGGCTATGGCTACACCTTC CASSFRVGGYGYTF
TRBJ2-1 16 TRBV7-6 TRBD2 TGTGCCAGCAGTTACCCTCAGCGGGAGGGCAGGACAGAGCAGTTCTTC CASSYPQREGRTEQFF
TRBJ2-5 14 TRBV13 TRBD1 TGTGCCAGCAGCATTCTGACAGGGGAAGAGACCCAGTACTTC CASSILTGEETQYF
TRBJ2-2 15 TRBV27 TRBD1 TGTGCCAGCGGACACAGGACAGGGTTTACCGGGGAGCTGTTTTTT CASGHRTGFTGELFF
TRBJ2-7 13 TRBV6-5 . TGTGCCAGCAGTTATGGAAGGGGGTACGAGCAGTACTTC CASSYGRGYEQYF
TRBJ2-1 16 TRBV9 TRBD1 TGTGCCAGCAGCCTCGACAGGGGGGTTTCCTACAATGAGCAGTTCTTC CASSLDRGVSYNEQFF
TRBJ2-7 14 TRBV19 . TGTGCCAGTAGTATACAGGGGAGAATGAACGAGCAGTACTTC CASSIQGRMNEQYF
TRBJ2-1 15 TRBV27 TRBD2 TGTGCCAGCAGTTTAGTCGGGGGGTTCGACAATGAGCAGTTCTTC CASSLVGGFDNEQFF
TRBJ2-7 17 TRBV28 . TGTGCCAGCAGTTTCGGTGCGCGAAACGGCGGATCCTACGAGCAGTACTTC CASSFGARNGGSYEQYF
TRBJ2-2 16 TRBV15 TRBD1 TGTGCCACCAGCACTAGGACAGGGGGGAACACCGGGGAGCTGTTTTTT CATSTRTGGNTGELFF
TRBJ2-7 13 TRBV9 . TGTGCCAGCAGCGTAGGGGTTAGCAACGAGCAGTACTTC CASSVGVSNEQYF
TRBJ2-7 15 TRBV6-5 TRBD1 TGTGCCACCAGCCCAGGACAGGGATCCACCTACGAGCAGTACTTC CATSPGQGSTYEQYF
TRBJ2-1 14 TRBV19 . TGTGCCAGTAGTATCCCTCGCCCGATTGGTGAGCAGTTCTTC CASSIPRPIGEQFF